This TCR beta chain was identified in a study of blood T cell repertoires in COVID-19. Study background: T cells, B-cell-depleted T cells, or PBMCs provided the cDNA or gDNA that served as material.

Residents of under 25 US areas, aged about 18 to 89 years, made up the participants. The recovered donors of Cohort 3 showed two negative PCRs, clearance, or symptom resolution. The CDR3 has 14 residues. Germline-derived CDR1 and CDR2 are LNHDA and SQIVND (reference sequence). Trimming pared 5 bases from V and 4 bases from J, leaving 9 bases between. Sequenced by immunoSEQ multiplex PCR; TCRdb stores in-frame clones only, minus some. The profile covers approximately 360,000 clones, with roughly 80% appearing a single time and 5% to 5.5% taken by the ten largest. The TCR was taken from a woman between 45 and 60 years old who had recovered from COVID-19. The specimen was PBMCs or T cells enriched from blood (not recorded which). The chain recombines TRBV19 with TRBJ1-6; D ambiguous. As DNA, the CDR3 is TGTGCCAGTAGTGGCTCGGGGTATAATTCACCCCTCCACTTT. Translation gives CASSGSGYNSPLHF.